These 19 T cell receptor beta chains originate from one sample sequenced in a study of CD8+ T cells in alopecia areata. Reverse transcription of extracted RNA yielded cDNA, which provided the sequencing template. Sequencing was performed with immunoSEQ multiplex PCR; in TCRdb, only in-frame clones are kept and a portion is missing. The table has around 100,000 clones, just under 60% seen once. Treatment indicated: oral pan-JAK inhibitor, 5-10 mg twice daily. The sequences come from CD8+ T cells sorted from blood, collected at approximately week 56, from a patient treated with tofacitinib. These receptors were taken from a human donor with alopecia areata.

The CDR3 region is CASSDGQGTGELFF. As DNA, the CDR3 is TGTGCCAGCAGTGACGGACAGGGCACCGGGGAGCTGTTTTTT. This sequence joins TRBV6-4 and TRBJ2-2; 8 bases are shared with TRBD1. The CDR3 extends over 14 amino acids. Germline assignment: CDR1 MRHNA and CDR2 SNTAGT. Trimming cost V 2 bases and J 4 bases; bases outside gene matches: 0.

This chain uses TRBV4-2 with TRBJ1-1; a weak D match, TRBD1 (5 bases). Germline V lookup: CDR1 LGHNA, CDR2 YNFKEQ. With 1 base removed from V and 2 bases from J, the gap between germline ends came to 11 bases. The CDR3 length is 15 residues. CDR3 residues: CASSQGARGNTEAFF. CDR3 nucleotide sequence: TGTGCCAGCAGCCAAGGGGCGAGGGGCAACACTGAAGCTTTCTTT.

This clone was detected a few times. V is TRBV4-1 and J is TRBJ1-1; 7 positions match TRBD1. The CDR3 is 16 amino acids. Germline V gene lookup returns CDR1 MGHRA and CDR2 YSYEKL. J lost 3 bases, V lost 0 bases, and 7 bases had no gene match. The CDR3 coding sequence is TGCGCCAGCAGCCAAGAAAGGGGGCGGCTTGACACTGAAGCTTTCTTT. Its protein product is CASSQERGRLDTEAFF.

The chain links TRBV7-9 to TRBJ1-6; D is uncertain. Per germline, CDR1 SEHNR and CDR2 FQNEAQ (reference sequence). V lost 6 bases and J lost 7, with 10 bases in between. This CDR3 contains 13 residues. CDR3 sequence: CASRSGSNSPLHF. Written as DNA, the CDR3 is TGTGCCAGCAGGAGTGGGAGCAATTCACCCCTCCACTTT.

V and J are TRBV7-9 and TRBJ2-7, with D perhaps matching TRBD1 or TRBD2 (5 bases each). The CDR3 sequence is 14 residues long. CDR1 is SEHNR and CDR2 is FQNEAQ in the germline V gene (reference sequence). The germline V and J ends were trimmed by 8 bases and 4 bases, with 18 bases remaining between them. This chain's CDR3 is CASSGSPRAYEQYF. The CDR3 nucleotides read TGTGCCAGCTCAGGGAGCCCAAGGGCTTACGAGCAGTACTTC.

V usage is TRBV6-1 and J usage is TRBJ2-1; possibly TRBD1 for D (6 bases). The CDR3 contains 14 residues. Germline CDR1 and CDR2: MNHNS and SASEGT. Trimming cost V 6 bases and J 6 bases, with 15 bases left between them. CDR3 loop: CASRQGFLANEQFF. The CDR3 bases are TGTGCCAGCAGACAGGGTTTCCTTGCCAATGAGCAGTTCTTC.

This clone was observed a few times. The chain employs TRBV10-3 and TRBJ2-7; D not resolved. The germline gives CDR1 ENHRY, CDR2 SYGVKD. This CDR3 has 13 residues. V lost 6 bases and J 0 bases, leaving 9 bases between the germline ends. The CDR3, as DNA: TGTGCCATCAGCGACTGGAGCTCCTACGAGCAGTACTTC. Translating gives CAISDWSSYEQYF.

The chain employs TRBV30 and TRBJ2-7; D gene unclear. V was clipped by 5 bases and J by 1 base, with 12 bases between them. The CDR3 is 13 amino acids. CDR1 GTSNPN and CDR2 SVGIG come from the germline V gene (reference sequence). The CDR3 loop is CAWCPDGSYEQYF. The CDR3 coding sequence is TGTGCCTGGTGTCCCGACGGTTCCTACGAGCAGTACTTC.

This clone was found a few times. This sequence joins TRBV2 and TRBJ2-5; possible D gene TRBD2, 5 bases. The germline gives CDR1 SNHLY, CDR2 FYNNEI. This CDR3 comprises 12 residues. Trimming pared 10 bases from V and 2 bases from J, leaving 11 bases between. CDR3 nucleotides: TGTGCCAACAGACCGGGACAAGAGACCCAGTACTTC. Protein: CANRPGQETQYF.

The chain has TRBV6-5 and TRBJ1-4; 7 bases are shared with TRBD1. The V segment lost 5 bases and the J segment 5 bases; nucleotides outside the gene matches: 5. Germline V gene data show CDR1 as MNHEY and CDR2 as SVGAGI. CDR3 size: 14 residues. CDR3 DNA sequence: TGTGCCAGCAGTGGGACAGTGTTGAATGAAAAACTGTTTTTT. Protein: CASSGTVLNEKLFF.

The chain is built from TRBV5-1 and TRBJ1-2; D ambiguous. The CDR3 runs to 14 residues. V lost 4 bases and J 4 bases, leaving 14 bases between the germline ends. Germline-derived CDR1 and CDR2 are SGHRS and YFSETQ. The CDR3 region is CASSPPVGAYGYTF. The CDR3, as DNA: TGCGCCAGCAGCCCCCCCGTGGGTGCCTATGGCTACACCTTC. Based on the CDR3 plus reference TRBV5-1 and TRBJ1-2, the full variable domain is KAGVTQTPRYLIKTRGQQVTLSCSPISGHRSVSWYQQTPGQGLQFLFEYFSETQRNKGNFPGRFSGRQFSNSRSEMNVSTLELGDSALYLCASSPPVGAYGYTFGSGTRLTVV.

The rearrangement joins TRBV7-9 to TRBJ2-1; the match to TRBD2 covers 9 bases. V was clipped by 1 base and J by 5 bases; unmatched bases: 3. Germline V gives CDR1 SEHNR, CDR2 FQNEAQ (reference sequence). There are 15 residues in the CDR3. The DNA for the CDR3 is TGTGCCAGCAGCTTAGGTAGCGGGGGTAACAATGAGCAGTTCTTC. As protein: CASSLGSGGNNEQFF.

This chain links TRBV27 with TRBJ2-5; D is unclear. CDR1 MNHEY and CDR2 SMNVEV come from the germline V gene (reference sequence). The CDR3 totals 11 residues. V lost 4 bases to trimming and J lost 5 bases, with 5 bases between them. The CDR3 coding sequence is TGTGCCAGCAGTTCCGGGGAGACCCAGTACTTC. As protein: CASSSGETQYF.

This clone was detected only a few times. This chain uses TRBV29-1 with TRBJ2-1; 13 bases align to TRBD2. The CDR3 is 16 amino acids. CDR1 and CDR2 from the germline V gene are SQVTM and ANQGSEA. The ends lost 2 bases at V and 7 bases at J; junction bases unmatched: 8. The CDR3 spells CSVEPPGLAGSNEQFF. In DNA form, the CDR3 reads TGCAGCGTTGAACCTCCGGGACTAGCGGGGAGTAATGAGCAGTTCTTC.

This rearrangement joins TRBV19 to TRBJ2-7, with 8 nucleotides matching TRBD1. The CDR3 loop spans 13 amino acids. J was trimmed by 7 bases and V by 5 bases; bases with no gene match: 7. The germline gives CDR1 LNHDA, CDR2 SQIVND (reference sequence). Here the CDR3 reads CASSLQGASEQYF. The CDR3 DNA follows: TGTGCCAGTAGTCTTCAGGGGGCCTCGGAGCAGTACTTC.

DNA for the CDR3: TGTGCCTGGAGCCTAAGGAATGGCTATGGCTACACCTTC. Amino acid sequence: CAWSLRNGYGYTF. The chain couples TRBV30 to TRBJ1-2, with D unclear. The length of the CDR3 is 13 residues. V was clipped by 3 bases and J by 4 bases, with 12 bases between them. Germline CDR1 reads GTSNPN; CDR2 reads SVGIG (reference sequence). Looking up the rest from reference TRBV30 and TRBJ1-2 gives the full variable domain: SQTIHQWPATLVQPVGSPLSLECTVEGTSNPNLYWYRQAAGRGLQLLFYSVGIGQISSEVPQNLSASRPQDRQFILSSKKLLLSDSGFYLCAWSLRNGYGYTFGSGTRLTVV.

About this clone: Only one base separates this from a far larger clonotype, so it likely reflects a read error. The chain recombines TRBV29-1 with TRBJ1-3, with D perhaps matching TRBD1 (5 bases). The CDR3 spans 12 residues. V was trimmed by 4 bases and J by 4 bases, leaving 8 bases between them. Per the germline V gene, CDR1 is SQVTM and CDR2 is ANQGSEA. As DNA, the CDR3 is TGCAGCGTTGCAGGGTACGGAAACACCATATATTTT. Residues: CSVAGYGNTIYF.

This clone showed up just a few times. The chain couples TRBV7-9 to TRBJ1-2, with D uncertain. CDR1 and CDR2 from the germline V gene are SEHNR and FQNEAQ (reference sequence). The CDR3 length is 13 residues. Trimming took off 5 bases at V and 0 bases at J, with 7 bases between the two ends. CDR3: CASSPTANYGYTF. CDR3 nucleotide sequence: TGTGCCAGCAGCCCCACAGCTAACTATGGCTACACCTTC.

The DNA of the CDR3 is TGTGCCAGCATCGGACAAGGTCGGCAAGAGACCCAGTACTTC. Protein: CASIGQGRQETQYF. The chain uses TRBV11-3 and TRBJ2-5; possibly TRBD1 for D (5 bases). V lost 7 bases and J 2 bases, leaving 14 bases between the germline ends. CDR3 size: 14 residues. Germline V lookup: CDR1 SGHNT, CDR2 YENEEA. Complete variable domain (other parts from reference TRBV11-3 and TRBJ2-5): EAGVVQSPRYKIIEKKQPVAFWCNPISGHNTLYWYLQNLGQGPELLIRYENEEAVDDSQLPKDRFSAERLKGVDSTLKIQPAELGDSAVYLCASIGQGRQETQYFGPGTRLLVL.